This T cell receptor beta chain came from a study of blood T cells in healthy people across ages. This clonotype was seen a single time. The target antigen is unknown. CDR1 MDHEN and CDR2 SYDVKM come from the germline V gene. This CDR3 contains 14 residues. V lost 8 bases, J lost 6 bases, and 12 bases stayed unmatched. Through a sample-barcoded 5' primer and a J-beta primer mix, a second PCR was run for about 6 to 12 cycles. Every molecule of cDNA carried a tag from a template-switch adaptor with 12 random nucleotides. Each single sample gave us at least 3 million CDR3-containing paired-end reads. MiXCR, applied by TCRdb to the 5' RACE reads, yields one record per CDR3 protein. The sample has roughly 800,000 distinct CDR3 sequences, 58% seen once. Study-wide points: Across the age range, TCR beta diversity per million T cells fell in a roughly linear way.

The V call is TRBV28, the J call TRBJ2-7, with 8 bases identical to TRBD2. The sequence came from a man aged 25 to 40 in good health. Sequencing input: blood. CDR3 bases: TGTGCCAGCGCGATGTGGACTAGCAGCGGCGAGCAGTACTTC. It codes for CASAMWTSSGEQYF.